Listed below are T cell receptor beta chains from one sample, sequenced in a study of cytomegalovirus exposure and HLA in healthy donors. Repertoires were generated with immunoSEQ multiplex PCR, while TCRdb's copy carries only in-frame clones and drops some. Among roughly 160,000 clones listed, approximately 80% were seen once. The material sequenced was PBMCs. Every receptor here comes from a man in his thirties or forties in good health and CMV-seronegative. The CDR3 runs from the conserved cysteine through the conserved F or W. A D gene is named only where the DNA matches it firmly. The size entry is marked missing in some rows and otherwise reads once, few, many or a size class.

>TRBD1|TRBV5-6|TRBJ1-4|.
CASSLALTGGGEKLFF
TGTGCCAGCAGCTTGGCCCTGACAGGGGGCGGTGAAAAACTGTTTTTT
>TRBD1|TRBV10-3|TRBJ2-5|.
CAISAGTGGKEQYF
TGTGCCATCAGCGCCGGGACAGGGGGTAAAGAGCAGTACTTC
>TRBD2|TRBV6-5|TRBJ2-7|.
CASSTSGQTYEQYF
TGTGCCAGCAGTACTAGCGGGCAGACCTACGAGCAGTACTTC
>.|TRBV27|TRBJ2-7|.
CASSYVRAGPPYEQYF
TGTGCCAGCAGTTATGTCAGGGCGGGACCTCCCTACGAGCAGTACTTC
>TRBD2|TRBV6-1|TRBJ2-1|.
CASSVMSGSRNEQFF
TGTGCCAGCAGTGTAATGAGCGGGAGTCGCAATGAGCAGTTCTTC
>TRBD2|TRBV4-2|TRBJ2-7|.
CASSHTSGSYEQYF
TGTGCCAGCAGCCACACTAGCGGGAGCTACGAGCAGTACTTC
>.|TRBV9|TRBJ2-5|.
CASSVQGTQETQYF
TGTGCCAGCAGCGTACAGGGGACCCAAGAGACCCAGTACTTC
>TRBD1|TRBV11-2|TRBJ1-4|.
CASSTDRDRVEKLFF
TGTGCCAGCAGCACCGACCGGGACAGGGTTGAAAAACTGTTTTTT
>TRBD1|TRBV6-5|TRBJ1-2|.
CASRPGQNLNYGYTF
TGTGCCAGCAGACCGGGACAGAACCTTAACTATGGCTACACCTTC
>.|TRBV4-1|TRBJ2-7|.
CASSQEGRTDWAYEQYF
TGCGCCAGCAGCCAAGAAGGGCGGACAGACTGGGCCTACGAGCAGTACTTC
>TRBD1|TRBV7-9|TRBJ2-7|.
CASSGTGGEQYF
TGTGCCAGCAGCGGGACAGGGGGCGAGCAGTACTTC
>.|TRBV4-1|TRBJ2-1|.
CASSRQVSSYNEQFF
TGCGCCAGCAGCCGACAGGTGAGCTCCTACAATGAGCAGTTCTTC
>TRBD1|TRBV7-9|TRBJ1-1|few
CASSVGTANTEAFF
TGTGCCAGCAGCGTAGGGACAGCCAACACTGAAGCTTTCTTT
>.|TRBV4-3|TRBJ1-2|.
CASSQDDRQGAYRGYTF
TGCGCCAGCAGCCAAGATGACAGGCAAGGGGCTTATAGAGGCTACACCTTC
>TRBD1|TRBV5-6|TRBJ1-1|.
CASSGRQGAPTEAFF
TGTGCCAGCAGCGGGCGACAGGGGGCGCCCACTGAAGCTTTCTTT
>.|TRBV5-1|TRBJ2-1|few
CASSLGQGEQFF
TGCGCCAGCAGCTTAGGGCAGGGCGAGCAGTTCTTC
>TRBD1|TRBV19|TRBJ1-6|.
CASSITGDRSPLHF
TGTGCCAGTAGTATTACCGGGGACAGGTCACCCCTCCACTTT
>.|TRBV18|TRBJ2-1|.
CASSPASMGGSEQFF
TGTGCCAGCTCACCGGCGTCTATGGGAGGATCTGAGCAGTTCTTC
>TRBD2|TRBV7-8|TRBJ2-5|.
CASSIWDSGRGETQYF
TGTGCCAGCAGCATTTGGGATAGCGGGAGGGGGGAGACCCAGTACTTC
>TRBD1|TRBV5-1|TRBJ2-3|.
CASSLRTGRSTDTQYF
TGCGCCAGCAGCCTCCGGACAGGCCGGAGCACAGATACGCAGTATTTT
>TRBD1|TRBV6-5|TRBJ2-7|.
CASSYGPGTGIYEQYF
TGTGCCAGCAGTTACGGTCCCGGGACAGGGATTTACGAGCAGTACTTC
>.|TRBV6-5|TRBJ2-2|.
CASSYSRITNTGELFF
TGTGCCAGCAGTTACTCGCGCATAACGAACACCGGGGAGCTGTTTTTT
>TRBD1|TRBV5-1|TRBJ2-7|few
CASSLRTGTGEQYF
TGCGCCAGCAGCCTCCGGACAGGGACGGGCGAGCAGTACTTC
>TRBD2|TRBV19|TRBJ2-1|.
CASSGTSGRSDEQFF
TGTGCCAGTAGTGGGACTAGCGGGAGGTCGGATGAGCAGTTCTTC
>.|TRBV30|TRBJ2-5|.
CAWREKQGGLGTQYF
TGTGCCTGGAGGGAAAAACAGGGAGGGTTAGGGACCCAGTACTTC
>.|TRBV9|TRBJ1-6|.
CASTRGWNSPLHF
TGTGCCAGCACACGGGGGTGGAATTCACCCCTCCACTTT
>.|TRBV2|TRBJ2-7|.
CASSEQGSYEQYF
TGTGCCAGCAGTGAACAGGGTTCCTACGAGCAGTACTTC
>TRBD2|TRBV4-3|TRBJ2-3|.
CASSPSLAGGVDTQYF
TGCGCCAGCAGCCCATCACTAGCGGGGGGGGTAGATACGCAGTATTTT
>TRBD1|TRBV27|TRBJ1-5|.
CASSPQTGLEGQPQHF
TGTGCCAGCAGTCCCCAGACAGGGTTGGAAGGCCAGCCCCAGCATTTT
>TRBD1|TRBV28|TRBJ1-2|.
CASSRHGLSRDRGDYGYTF
TGTGCCAGCAGTCGCCACGGCCTAAGCCGGGACAGGGGAGACTATGGCTACACCTTC
>TRBD2|TRBV7-2|TRBJ2-5|.
CASSSLRLAGVETQYF
TGTGCCAGCAGCTCCCTCAGACTAGCGGGAGTTGAGACCCAGTACTTC
>.|TRBV6-1|TRBJ2-2|.
CASSRGTVSTGELFF
TGTGCCAGCAGTCGGGGGACAGTAAGCACCGGGGAGCTGTTTTTT
>TRBD2|TRBV30|TRBJ2-2|.
CAWSHPLQRGAYTGELFF
TGTGCCTGGAGTCACCCCCTACAGCGGGGGGCCTATACCGGGGAGCTGTTTTTT
>TRBD2|TRBV5-6|TRBJ2-7|.
CASSLATSRGWGSYEQYF
TGTGCCAGCAGCTTAGCGACTAGCCGGGGGTGGGGGTCCTACGAGCAGTACTTC
>TRBD1|TRBV7-9|TRBJ2-7|.
CASSLATGGDDEQYF
TGTGCCAGCAGCTTAGCTACAGGGGGCGACGACGAGCAGTACTTC
>.|TRBV10-1|TRBJ2-7|.
CASRPLPGRRRNYEQYF
TGCGCCAGCAGGCCCCTCCCCGGCCGGAGAAGAAATTACGAGCAGTACTTC
>TRBD1|TRBV11-2|TRBJ1-4|few
CASSESYRGSNEKLFF
TGTGCCAGCAGCGAAAGCTACAGGGGCTCTAATGAAAAACTGTTTTTT